These 25 T cell receptor beta chains share one sample of origin, sequenced in a study of T cell responses to AZD1222 COVID-19 vaccine. Clones were sequenced by immunoSEQ multiplex PCR, and TCRdb holds only the in-frame ones, with some missing. The sample lists about 90,000 clones; about 85% were seen once. The sequencing here drew on peripheral blood, taken 28 days after the second AZD1222 dose. The origin of the receptors is an adult who received the AZD1222 COVID-19 vaccine.

The chain recombines TRBV4-1 with TRBJ2-7; 8 bases fit TRBD1. The trim removed 5 bases at V and 0 bases at J, leaving 6 bases unmatched. The CDR3 covers 15 residues. Germline CDR1 reads MGHRA; CDR2 reads YSYEKL. This CDR3 is CASSVQGGSSYEQYF. For the CDR3, the DNA is TGCGCCAGCAGCGTACAGGGGGGTTCCTCCTACGAGCAGTACTTC.

The J gene is TRBJ2-5, the V gene TRBV6-5; TRBD1 agrees at 7 bases. The V segment lost 5 bases and the J segment 5 bases; nucleotides outside the gene matches: 11. The length of the CDR3 is 15 residues. Germline loops: CDR1 MNHEY, CDR2 SVGAGI. In DNA, the CDR3 is TGTGCCAGCAGTCAGTCTAACAGGGGCGCGGAGACCCAGTACTTC. Protein sequence: CASSQSNRGAETQYF.

The chain employs TRBV10-3 and TRBJ2-3, with D hard to call. This CDR3 has 13 residues. Germline V gene sequence: CDR1 ENHRY, CDR2 SYGVKD. The V gene lost 3 bases and the J gene lost 2 bases, with 6 bases spanning the gap. This chain's CDR3 is CAISEKNTDTQYF. The DNA for the CDR3 is TGTGCCATCAGTGAAAAGAACACAGATACGCAGTATTTT.

This clone was counted a few times. The chain uses TRBV7-6 and TRBJ2-2; possibly TRBD2 for D (5 bases). This CDR3 spans 14 amino acids. V shed 1 base and J shed 6 bases, with 9 bases lying between them. Germline lookup yields CDR1 SGHVS and CDR2 FNYEAQ. The DNA of the CDR3 is TGTGCCAGCAGCTTAGTCCCGAGGGCCGGGGAGCTGTTTTTT. Translating it yields CASSLVPRAGELFF.

The chain has TRBV5-1 and TRBJ2-1; TRBD2 agrees at 11 bases. Germline V lookup: CDR1 SGHRS, CDR2 YFSETQ. The V gene end was trimmed by 5 bases and the J gene end by 2 bases; junction bases not matched to a gene: 3. The CDR3 runs 15 residues. This chain's CDR3 is CASRLAGVTYNEQFF. CDR3 nucleotide sequence: TGCGCCAGCAGACTAGCGGGAGTTACCTACAATGAGCAGTTCTTC.

Sample share makes this clone medium-sized. The chain has TRBV19 and TRBJ2-3; D possibly uses TRBD1 or TRBD2 (5 bases each). CDR1 is LNHDA and CDR2 is SQIVND in the germline V gene (reference sequence). The CDR3 runs to 16 residues. V dropped 7 bases and J dropped 4 bases, with 21 bases sitting between them. The CDR3 nucleotides are TGTGCCAGTAAGCGTAGAGGGGACGGACGGCCAGATACGCAGTATTTT. Protein sequence: CASKRRGDGRPDTQYF.

This chain connects TRBV7-8 to TRBJ2-7, with a weak D call TRBD1 (5 bases). CDR1 and CDR2 from the germline V gene are SGHVS and FQNEAQ. The V end lost 7 bases, the J end lost 5 bases, and 6 bases lay between the germline ends. CDR3 length equals 10 residues. CDR3 residues: CASTRDEQYF. Written as DNA, the CDR3 is TGTGCCAGCACCAGGGACGAGCAGTACTTC.

The rearrangement uses TRBV7-2 and TRBJ2-1, with 14 nucleotides matching TRBD2. In germline, CDR1 is SGHTA, CDR2 FQGNSA. This CDR3 is built from 16 residues. The V gene end was trimmed by 5 bases and the J gene end by 7 bases; junction bases not matched to a gene: 7. CDR3 sequence reads: CASSARLAGGPNEQFF. For the CDR3, the DNA is TGTGCCAGCAGCGCGCGACTAGCGGGGGGGCCGAATGAGCAGTTCTTC.

This clone was observed a handful of times. The chain links TRBV4-3 to TRBJ2-1, with a possible D match to TRBD1 (6 bases). Germline-derived CDR1 and CDR2 are LGHNA and YSLEER. This CDR3 is 15 amino acids long. V lost 0 bases to trimming and J lost 3 bases, with 9 bases between them. CDR3 coding DNA: TGCGCCAGCAGCCAAGAGACCAGGGGCTACAATGAGCAGTTCTTC. This encodes CASSQETRGYNEQFF.

The rearrangement joins TRBV19 to TRBJ1-5; 8 bases match TRBD1. The CDR3 is made up of 17 amino acids. Germline V gives CDR1 LNHDA, CDR2 SQIVND (reference sequence). V lost 6 bases and J lost 6; bases outside the gene matches: 16. CDR3 nucleotide sequence: TGTGCCAGTAGCCGCGGACAGGGAAGGACAGCGGGTCAGCCCCAGCATTTT. Its protein is CASSRGQGRTAGQPQHF. Variable domain in full (rest from reference TRBV19 and TRBJ1-5): DGGITQSPKYLFRKEGQNVTLSCEQNLNHDAMYWYRQDPGQGLRLIYYSQIVNDFQKGDIAEGYSVSREKKESFPLTVTSAQKNPTAFYLCASSRGQGRTAGQPQHFGDGTRLSIL.

Only one count was recorded for this clone. V usage is TRBV10-3 and J usage is TRBJ1-4; 9 nucleotides align to TRBD1. Germline values: CDR1 ENHRY, CDR2 SYGVKD. After removal of 4 bases from V and 1 base from J, the junction contained 4 bases not matched to a gene. This CDR3 is built from 16 residues. CDR3 protein: CAISGDRAVTNEKLFF. CDR3 bases: TGTGCCATCAGTGGGGACAGGGCGGTAACTAATGAAAAACTGTTTTTT.

This clone came up once. The CDR3 is CASRAGQENTDTQYF. The CDR3 DNA reads TGTGCCAGCAGGGCGGGACAGGAAAACACAGATACGCAGTATTTT. This sequence joins TRBV2 and TRBJ2-3; 8 bases align to TRBD1. With V trimmed by 6 bases and J by 2 bases, 7 bases remained unmatched. Germline loops: CDR1 SNHLY, CDR2 FYNNEI. The CDR3 loop spans 15 amino acids.

This clone was picked up a small number of times. The chain carries TRBV7-3 and TRBJ2-5; the match to TRBD2 covers 8 bases. Germline trimming cut 2 bases from V and 5 bases from J; bases unmatched to any gene: 7. The CDR3 runs 15 residues. Germline V gene data show CDR1 as SGHTA and CDR2 as FQGTGA. The CDR3 loop reads CASSLDGRAGETQYF. The CDR3 DNA reads TGTGCCAGCAGCTTAGACGGGAGGGCCGGGGAGACCCAGTACTTC.

This clone was detected only a few times. DNA for the CDR3: TGTGCCAGCAGCCAACTTAAGGGGGAGCAGTACTTC. Its protein product is CASSQLKGEQYF. The gene calls are TRBV28 and TRBJ2-7; maybe TRBD1 (5 bases). V lost 6 bases to trimming and J lost 7 bases, with 13 bases between them. The CDR3 has 12 residues. The germline CDR1 and CDR2 sequences are MDHEN and SYDVKM.

The chain couples TRBV6-2 or TRBV6-3 to TRBJ1-5, with 10 bases lining up with TRBD1. The V gene's germline CDR1 is MNHEY and CDR2 SVGEGT. CDR3 size: 16 residues. V was pared by 4 bases and J by 6 bases, with 9 bases of the junction left unmatched. The CDR3 loop is CASSFFRGQGSQPQHF. The CDR3, as DNA: TGTGCCAGCAGTTTTTTTCGGGGACAGGGGAGTCAGCCCCAGCATTTT.

This clone was picked up one time. The chain is built from TRBV5-4 and TRBJ2-7; 7 bases are a match to TRBD2. CDR1 and CDR2 (germline): SGHNT, YYREEE (reference sequence). Trimming removed 0 bases from V and 3 bases from J; junction bases left unmatched: 9. This CDR3 comprises 16 residues. The DNA of the CDR3 is TGTGCCAGCAGCTTGGGACGGGGGAGGGCCGTCTACGAGCAGTACTTC. Its translation is CASSLGRGRAVYEQYF.

This chain uses TRBV11-2 with TRBJ2-2; D might be TRBD2 (5 bases). Trimming took 5 bases from V and 2 from J, leaving 15 bases between them. The germline V gene has CDR1 SGHAT and CDR2 FQNNGV. The CDR3 runs 16 residues. The CDR3, as DNA: TGTGCCAGCAGCACCCTAAGCGGTCCCAACACCGGGGAGCTGTTTTTT. Translated: CASSTLSGPNTGELFF. Complete variable domain (other parts from reference TRBV11-2 and TRBJ2-2): EAGVAQSPRYKIIEKRQSVAFWCNPISGHATLYWYQQILGQGPKLLIQFQNNGVVDDSQLPKDRFSAERLKGVDSTLKIQPAKLEDSAVYLCASSTLSGPNTGELFFGEGSRLTVL.

V gene TRBV12-5 combines with J gene TRBJ1-5, with D unclear. The V end lost 5 bases, the J end lost 3 bases, and 17 bases lay between the germline ends. The germline V gene has CDR1 LGHNT and CDR2 FRNRAP. CDR3 length: 16 residues. Here the CDR3 reads CASGPLFDTNNQPQHF. DNA of the CDR3: TGTGCTAGTGGTCCACTATTCGACACCAACAATCAGCCCCAGCATTTT.

Here the CDR3 reads CASSPHSGANVLTF. Here the CDR3 DNA reads TGTGCCAGCAGTCCACACTCTGGGGCCAACGTCCTGACTTTC. The V gene is TRBV6-5, the J gene TRBJ2-6; no reliable D call. Trimming took 5 bases from V and 0 from J, leaving 5 bases between them. Germline CDR1 MNHEY, CDR2 SVGAGI. The CDR3 has 14 residues.

This chain uses TRBV7-2 with TRBJ1-4; no clear D. V shed 1 base and J shed 4 bases, with 10 bases lying between them. Germline values: CDR1 SGHTA, CDR2 FQGNSA. The CDR3 sequence is 15 residues long. The CDR3 DNA reads TGTGCCAGCAGCTTAGGGACGGCGATTAATGAAAAACTGTTTTTT. Its translation is CASSLGTAINEKLFF.

The chain joins TRBV28 to TRBJ2-1; 13 nucleotides agree with TRBD2. The V and J ends lost 6 bases and 3 bases, in that order; junction bases with no gene match: 5. The CDR3 is made up of 16 amino acids. Germline V gives CDR1 MDHEN, CDR2 SYDVKM. CDR3 bases: TGTGCCAGCAGACGCGGGACTAGCGGGAACTACAATGAGCAGTTCTTC. As protein: CASRRGTSGNYNEQFF.

The V call is TRBV19, the J call TRBJ2-3; TRBD2 might be the D (6 bases). Germline-derived CDR1 and CDR2 are LNHDA and SQIVND (reference sequence). The germline V and J ends were trimmed by 9 bases and 4 bases, with 14 bases remaining between them. The CDR3 has 13 amino acids. The CDR3, as DNA: TGTGCCAGCCGAGGGAGGAGCCCAGATACGCAGTATTTT. Amino acid sequence: CASRGRSPDTQYF.

This clone has a single count. The CDR3 spells CASTPRPLTDTQYF. As DNA, the CDR3 is TGTGCCAGCACCCCCAGGCCGCTCACAGATACGCAGTATTTT. V gene TRBV7-3 combines with J gene TRBJ2-3; no clear D. The CDR3 consists of 14 residues. The germline V gene has CDR1 SGHTA and CDR2 FQGTGA. Trimming took 7 bases from V and 2 from J, leaving 13 bases between them.

By frequency in the sample, this clone is medium-sized. The chain joins TRBV4-1 to TRBJ2-3; 10 bases fit TRBD2. Germline lookup yields CDR1 MGHRA and CDR2 YSYEKL. Germline trimming cut 3 bases from V and 4 bases from J; bases unmatched to any gene: 10. The CDR3 is made up of 17 amino acids. CDR3 nucleotide sequence: TGCGCCAGCAGCCAGGCTCCCGGGACTAGCGTATCAGATACGCAGTATTTT. Its protein is CASSQAPGTSVSDTQYF.

The gene calls are TRBV19 and TRBJ1-4; D possibly corresponds to TRBD1 (5 bases). This CDR3 contains 13 residues. Per the germline V gene, CDR1 is LNHDA and CDR2 is SQIVND (reference sequence). Trimming took 9 bases from V and 7 from J, leaving 15 bases between them. The CDR3 DNA reads TGTGCCAGCGGCGTCCGGGGGAGTGAAAAACTGTTTTTT. This gives the protein CASGVRGSEKLFF.